A selection of T cell receptor beta chains follows, all from one sample in a study of blood T cells in healthy people across ages. MiXCR, run by TCRdb on the 5' RACE reads, gives a single entry per CDR3 protein. The sample holds fewer than 800,000 distinct CDR3 sequences, around 45% seen once. The sample comprised blood. Every receptor here comes from a woman aged 55-70 years in good health. Each CDR3 is given with its conserved first and last residue. Each record gives: clone size, D gene, V gene, J gene, CDR3 protein, CDR3 DNA. The D gene is left open where the match is weak. Size tells how often a clone was seen (once, few, many) or the class of an expanded clone, and some rows leave it out.

>few|-|TRBV29-1|TRBJ2-6
CSAQGGDSPSGANVLTF
TGCAGCGCCCAAGGGGGGGACTCCCCCTCTGGGGCCAACGTCCTGACTTTC
>few|TRBD2|TRBV20-1|TRBJ2-7
CSATLSGRGAYEQYF
TGCAGTGCTACACTTAGCGGGAGGGGGGCCTACGAGCAGTACTTC
>few|-|TRBV11-1|TRBJ2-4
CASSSDPRQGIQYF
TGTGCCAGCAGCTCGGACCCCCGGCAGGGCATTCAGTACTTC
>-|TRBD2|TRBV20-1|TRBJ2-1
CSAVLAVSYNEQFF
TGCAGTGCAGTACTAGCGGTCTCCTACAATGAGCAGTTCTTC
>-|-|TRBV28|TRBJ2-7
CASSIQGMQDNEQYF
TGTGCCAGCAGTATACAGGGTATGCAAGACAATGAGCAGTACTTC
>-|TRBD1|TRBV7-9|TRBJ2-7
CASRQPGQGFNLQYF
TGTGCCAGCAGGCAACCGGGACAGGGCTTCAACTTACAGTACTTC
>many|TRBD1|TRBV18|TRBJ2-5
CASSPPGGKETQYF
TGTGCCAGCTCACCCCCAGGGGGCAAAGAGACCCAGTACTTC
>few|-|TRBV20-1|TRBJ2-3
CSATGGTADTQYF
TGCAGTGCTACAGGGGGGACCGCAGATACGCAGTATTTT
>few|-|TRBV5-1|TRBJ2-3
CASSVMLITDTQYF
TGCGCCAGCAGCGTAATGCTGATCACAGATACGCAGTATTTT
>-|TRBD1|TRBV6-1|TRBJ2-5
CASSHLNRGETQYF
TGTGCCAGCAGTCACCTTAACAGGGGAGAGACCCAGTACTTC
>-|TRBD1|TRBV7-7|TRBJ2-7
CASSSPPGQGEYEQYF
TGTGCTAGCAGCTCCCCTCCGGGACAGGGAGAATACGAGCAGTACTTC
>few|-|TRBV6-5|TRBJ2-5
CASSYGAKGETQYF
TGTGCCAGCAGTTACGGGGCCAAGGGGGAGACCCAGTACTTC
>-|-|TRBV7-3|TRBJ2-3
CTSGRGADTQYF
TGTACCAGCGGAAGGGGGGCAGATACGCAGTATTTT
>-|-|TRBV2|TRBJ2-7
CASRYDYYEQYF
TGTGCCAGCAGATATGACTACTACGAGCAGTACTTC
>-|-|TRBV6-2/TRBV6-3|TRBJ1-1
CASRWGKMNTEAFF
TGTGCCAGCAGGTGGGGTAAAATGAACACTGAAGCTTTCTTT
>-|-|TRBV20-1|TRBJ1-2
CSARGLHYGYTF
TGCAGTGCTAGAGGGTTACACTATGGCTACACCTTC
>-|TRBD2|TRBV20-1|TRBJ2-1
CSATGTSDYNEQFF
TGCAGTGCTACCGGGACTAGCGATTACAATGAGCAGTTCTTC
>-|TRBD2|TRBV5-1|TRBJ2-1
CASSLRTSGRASGNEQFF
TGCGCCAGCAGCTTAAGAACTAGCGGGAGGGCCTCGGGGAATGAGCAGTTCTTC
>few|TRBD1|TRBV7-9|TRBJ2-7
CASSLEGTGRSYEQYF
TGTGCCAGCAGCTTAGAAGGGACAGGGAGGTCCTACGAGCAGTACTTC
>-|-|TRBV9|TRBJ2-7
CASSVGGMVGLEQYF
TGTGCCAGCAGCGTAGGTGGGATGGTGGGGCTCGAGCAGTACTTC
>-|-|TRBV27|TRBJ2-7
CASGKFGEQYF
TGTGCCAGCGGTAAGTTTGGCGAGCAGTACTTC
>-|TRBD1|TRBV27|TRBJ2-5
CASSRDRVYQETQYF
TGTGCCAGCAGCCGGGACAGGGTATACCAAGAGACCCAGTACTTC
>-|-|TRBV9|TRBJ2-1
CASSDDHRAYNEQFF
TGTGCCAGCAGCGACGACCACCGGGCGTACAATGAGCAGTTCTTC
>-|-|TRBV4-2|TRBJ1-1
CASSQDWGRGFAEAFF
TGTGCCAGCAGCCAAGATTGGGGAAGGGGGTTCGCTGAAGCTTTCTTT
>-|TRBD2|TRBV20-1|TRBJ2-3
CSASRREGPDTQYF
TGCAGTGCTAGTCGGCGGGAGGGTCCAGATACGCAGTATTTT
>-|-|TRBV12-3/TRBV12-4|TRBJ2-3
CASSPRRVGADVQYF
TGTGCCAGCAGTCCCCGCAGAGTGGGAGCAGATGTGCAGTATTTT
>-|-|TRBV5-1|TRBJ2-5
CASSLGGGLQETQYF
TGCGCCAGCAGCTTGGGAGGGGGACTCCAAGAGACCCAGTACTTC
>-|-|TRBV2|TRBJ2-3
CASSEDRATRDTQYF
TGTGCCAGCAGTGAAGACAGGGCAACCAGAGATACGCAGTATTTT
>-|-|TRBV28|TRBJ1-5
CASGTGHQPQHF
TGTGCCAGCGGGACCGGGCATCAGCCCCAGCATTTT